Listed below are T cell receptor beta chains from one sample, sequenced in a study of shared clonotypes between healthy human individuals. Measured with immunoSEQ multiplex PCR; TCRdb has only the in-frame clones, and not every one. The profile shows over 1.5 million clones, 95% to 99% of them singletons. Material for sequencing was naive CD4+ T cells sorted from blood. These receptors were collected from a man aged 30 to 39 in good health. CDR3s include the opening cysteine and the closing phenylalanine or tryptophan. A D gene is named only where the DNA matches it firmly. Size is stated for part of the rows, as once, few or many counts, or as a class when the clone is expanded.

abundance	d_gene	j_gene	len	v_gene	CDR3aa	CDR3nt
once	NA	TRBJ1-2	13	TRBV29-1	CSVAMVVGYGYTF	TGCAGCGTTGCCATGGTAGTAGGCTATGGCTACACCTTC
NA	NA	TRBJ1-3	15	TRBV9	CASSATGTPGNTIYF	TGTGCCAGCAGCGCCACAGGGACTCCTGGAAACACCATATATTTT
once	NA	TRBJ2-3	10	TRBV30	CAYLGDTQYF	TGTGCCTATCTAGGGGATACGCAGTATTTT
NA	TRBD1	TRBJ2-1	12	TRBV5-1	CASSRDRNEQFF	TGCGCCAGCAGCAGGGACAGGAATGAGCAGTTCTTC
NA	NA	TRBJ2-7	14	TRBV14	CASSQWTYSYEQYF	TGTGCCAGCAGCCAATGGACCTACTCCTACGAGCAGTACTTC
NA	NA	TRBJ2-3	16	TRBV11-3	CASSLTRERGADTQYF	TGTGCCAGCAGCTTAACGCGAGAGCGAGGTGCAGATACGCAGTATTTT
once	NA	TRBJ2-2	15	TRBV9	CASSVDSSNTGELFF	TGTGCCAGCAGCGTGGACTCGTCCAACACCGGGGAGCTGTTTTTT
NA	TRBD2	TRBJ2-3	16	TRBV14	CASSHLAGARTDTQYF	TGTGCCAGCAGCCACCTCGCGGGAGCGAGGACAGATACGCAGTATTTT
NA	TRBD1	TRBJ2-5	13	TRBV28	CACQGGRQETQYF	TGTGCCTGCCAAGGGGGCCGGCAAGAGACCCAGTACTTC
few	TRBD1	TRBJ2-7	12	TRBV2	CASRQGAYEQYF	TGTGCCAGTCGACAGGGAGCCTACGAGCAGTACTTC
NA	TRBD1	TRBJ2-1	16	TRBV19	CASSAPGQGTYNEQFF	TGTGCCAGTAGTGCCCCGGGACAGGGGACCTACAATGAGCAGTTCTTC
NA	TRBD1	TRBJ2-2	15	TRBV5-4	CASSSGQGKGGELFF	TGTGCCAGCAGCTCAGGACAGGGGAAGGGCGGGGAGCTGTTTTTT
NA	NA	TRBJ1-1	14	TRBV10-3	CATQYDTGFTEAFF	TGTGCCACCCAATACGATACAGGTTTCACTGAAGCTTTCTTT
NA	TRBD1	TRBJ2-2	18	TRBV5-4	CASSPAPRDRIYTGELFF	TGTGCCAGCAGCCCAGCACCCCGGGACAGGATCTACACCGGGGAGCTGTTTTTT
NA	TRBD1	TRBJ1-2	16	TRBV7-2	CASSSNIRDRGYGYTF	TGTGCCAGCAGTTCTAATATCCGGGACAGGGGCTATGGCTACACCTTC
NA	NA	TRBJ2-1	11	TRBV19	CASSGHNEQFF	TGTGCCAGTTCAGGCCACAATGAGCAGTTCTTC
NA	TRBD2	TRBJ2-1	15	TRBV5-4	CASSLLAGPYNEQFF	TGTGCCAGCAGCTTGCTAGCGGGCCCCTACAATGAGCAGTTCTTC
NA	NA	TRBJ2-1	13	TRBV29-1	CSVEGRSNPKQFF	TGCAGCGTTGAGGGCAGATCCAACCCTAAGCAGTTCTTC
NA	TRBD1	TRBJ2-1	15	TRBV11-3	CASSSGQGSYNEQFF	TGTGCCAGCAGCTCCGGACAGGGTTCCTACAATGAGCAGTTCTTC
NA	NA	TRBJ1-5	14	TRBV21-1	CASTSDIQGRPQHF	TGTGCCAGCACCTCGGACATCCAGGGAAGGCCCCAGCATTTT
NA	NA	TRBJ1-2	13	TRBV28	CASSFRGLYGYTF	TGTGCCAGCAGTTTTAGGGGCCTCTATGGCTACACCTTC
NA	NA	TRBJ2-1	11	TRBV18	CASSPHRGQFF	TGTGCCAGCTCACCTCACCGAGGGCAGTTCTTC
NA	TRBD1	TRBJ1-2	15	TRBV19	CASSIITGGDYGYTF	TGTGCCAGTAGTATAATAACAGGGGGCGACTATGGCTACACCTTC
NA	NA	TRBJ1-2	14	TRBV7-2	CASSPSSVGYGYTF	TGTGCCAGCAGCCCAAGTTCGGTGGGCTATGGCTACACCTTC
once	NA	TRBJ2-7	15	TRBV9	CASSEGITLNYEQYF	TGTGCCAGCAGCGAGGGAATCACCCTGAACTACGAGCAGTACTTC
NA	TRBD2	TRBJ2-7	16	TRBV18	CASSPPSGRGSYEQYF	TGTGCCAGCTCACCACCTAGCGGGAGGGGATCGTACGAGCAGTACTTC
NA	NA	TRBJ1-5	16	TRBV5-6	CASSLALDSGNQPQHF	TGTGCCAGCAGCTTGGCCTTGGACAGCGGTAATCAGCCCCAGCATTTT
NA	TRBD2	TRBJ2-3	18	TRBV10-3	CAISDEVAGGLSTDTQYF	TGTGCCATCAGTGATGAAGTAGCGGGAGGGTTAAGCACAGATACGCAGTATTTT
NA	NA	TRBJ2-2	13	TRBV5-4	CASSLDRGGELFF	TGTGCCAGCAGCTTGGATAGGGGCGGGGAGCTGTTTTTT
NA	TRBD1	TRBJ2-7	13	TRBV18	CASSRDRGGEQYF	TGTGCCAGCTCAAGGGACAGGGGGGGCGAGCAGTACTTC
NA	NA	TRBJ2-7	14	TRBV6-5	CASSLSLGLYEQYF	TGTGCCAGCAGTTTGAGTCTAGGATTGTACGAGCAGTACTTC
NA	TRBD2	TRBJ2-1	14	TRBV18	CASSLAGGPNEQFF	TGTGCCAGCTCTTTAGCGGGAGGGCCGAATGAGCAGTTCTTC
once	NA	TRBJ2-7	13	TRBV14	CASSQLGFHEQYF	TGTGCCAGCAGCCAACTCGGGTTCCACGAGCAGTACTTC
NA	NA	TRBJ1-1	14	TRBV7-2	CASSSGGPSTEAFF	TGTGCCAGCAGCTCTGGAGGTCCAAGCACTGAAGCTTTCTTT
NA	TRBD1	TRBJ1-3	13	TRBV19	CASRDSAGNTIYF	TGTGCCAGTCGGGACAGCGCTGGAAACACCATATATTTT
NA	NA	TRBJ2-3	13	TRBV19	CASSPRITDTQYF	TGTGCCAGCTCACCGCGGATCACAGATACGCAGTATTTT
NA	TRBD2	TRBJ2-1	15	TRBV10-3	CAISGTSGRDTPPFF	TGTGCCATCAGCGGGACTAGCGGGAGAGACACCCCACCCTTCTTC
NA	NA	TRBJ1-5	13	TRBV15	CATSGRRDQPQHF	TGTGCCACCTCTGGCAGACGAGATCAGCCCCAGCATTTT
NA	NA	TRBJ1-2	13	TRBV27	CASSLKGNSGYTF	TGTGCCAGCAGTTTAAAAGGGAACTCTGGCTACACCTTC
NA	NA	TRBJ2-7	14	TRBV9	CASSVEPRGHEQYF	TGTGCCAGCAGCGTAGAACCCCGAGGGCACGAGCAGTACTTC
NA	TRBD1	TRBJ1-5	18	TRBV28	CASRLRQGQTNSNQPQHF	TGTGCCAGCAGACTTAGACAGGGACAAACAAATAGCAATCAGCCCCAGCATTTT
once	TRBD1	TRBJ2-5	15	TRBV18	CASSPRTGAQETQYF	TGTGCCAGCTCACCAAGGACAGGGGCCCAAGAGACCCAGTACTTC
NA	NA	TRBJ2-2	13	TRBV10-2	CASRQGPTGELFF	TGCGCCAGCAGACAGGGACCCACCGGGGAGCTGTTTTTT
NA	NA	TRBJ1-1	13	TRBV10-3	CAINADLNTEAFF	TGTGCCATCAACGCAGATTTGAACACTGAAGCTTTCTTT
NA	NA	TRBJ2-7	15	TRBV27	CASSPGPRPLYEQYF	TGTGCCAGCAGTCCGGGACCTCGGCCGCTTTACGAGCAGTACTTC
NA	NA	TRBJ2-4	15	TRBV19	CASSWVNLAKNIQYF	TGTGCCAGTAGTTGGGTAAACCTAGCCAAAAACATTCAGTACTTC
NA	NA	TRBJ1-5	12	TRBV7-2	CASSLQGFPQHF	TGTGCCAGCAGCTTACAGGGCTTTCCCCAGCATTTT
NA	NA	TRBJ2-7	18	TRBV18	CASSPLGGSVASDYEQYF	TGTGCCAGCTCACCTCTCGGGGGATCGGTGGCCTCTGACTACGAGCAGTACTTC
NA	TRBD2	TRBJ2-7	17	TRBV11-2	CASSLDSLAGVGYEQYF	TGTGCCAGCAGCTTAGATTCCCTAGCGGGAGTCGGCTACGAGCAGTACTTC
NA	TRBD1	TRBJ1-4	16	TRBV29-1	CSGGWGQGATNEKLFF	TGCAGCGGAGGGTGGGGACAGGGGGCAACTAATGAAAAACTGTTTTTT
NA	TRBD2	TRBJ2-3	16	TRBV11-2	CASSLGRGLAGDTQYF	TGTGCCAGCAGCTTAGGACGAGGACTAGCGGGAGATACGCAGTATTTT
NA	NA	TRBJ2-7	15	TRBV7-2	CASSFRQRGPYEQYF	TGTGCCAGCAGCTTCCGACAGAGAGGACCCTACGAGCAGTACTTC
once	NA	TRBJ2-7	15	TRBV2	CASRKGQTLGYEQYF	TGTGCCAGCAGGAAAGGACAAACCCTTGGCTACGAGCAGTACTTC
NA	NA	TRBJ1-5	13	TRBV7-2	CASSFGHNQPQHF	TGTGCCAGCAGCTTCGGCCACAATCAGCCCCAGCATTTT